This TCR beta chain derives from a study of cytomegalovirus exposure and HLA in healthy donors. Background on the study: Falling in the Caucasian-associated ancestry cluster were approximately 86% of under 500 genotyped donors.

Trimming pared 6 bases from V and 1 base from J, leaving 12 bases between. The CDR3 runs 15 residues. CDR1 is MNHEY, CDR2 SMNVEV, per germline (reference sequence). Study-wide results and limits: The study listed approximately 170 cytomegalovirus-associated TCR beta chains. Owing to their indistinguishability, certain V segments, notably TRBV6-2 and TRBV6-3, were excluded.

The PCR used 60 Vbeta and 13 Jbeta primers. Produced via immunoSEQ multiplex PCR; TCRdb's table is partial and in-frame only. This table holds about 98,000 clones, over 65% found once. Details on this clone: The antigen is unknown.

This sequence was found in a man between 60 and 75 years old in good health and CMV-seropositive. The sequencing input was PBMCs. This chain uses TRBV27 with TRBJ2-2; D possibly corresponds to TRBD1 (6 bases). The CDR3 DNA reads TGTGCCAGCAGAGAGACAGGAAGGAACACCGGGGAGCTGTTTTTT. Residues: CASRETGRNTGELFF.